A single sample gave rise to the 6 T cell receptor beta chains below, sequenced in a study of PD-1 blockade in classical Hodgkin lymphoma (dated by TCRdb to about 2020). Libraries were constructed by the immunoSEQ multiplex PCR assay. TCRdb took over this immuneACCESS table, retaining in-frame rearrangements with V and J assigned. Such tables are incomplete; in checked studies, under half of the missing clones stem from an unresolved V gene, and the remainder is unexplained. The sample table contains tens of thousands of clones; only one count was recorded for more than 80% of them. Approximately 10% of the sample belongs to the ten largest clones. The sample's time point label, decoded: cycle 4 day 1 (C4D1), after five to seven weeks of nivolumab. Every trial patient had relapsed after autologous stem cell transplantation, and cohorts A, B and C differed in prior brentuximab vedotin exposure. Source: peripheral blood mononuclear cells (PBMCs), taken before the fourth cycle of nivolumab. Source of these receptors: a human donor with classical Hodgkin lymphoma.

The chain is built from TRBV7-9 and TRBJ1-2; 9 nucleotides agree with TRBD1. After removal of 5 bases from V and 8 bases from J, the junction contained 21 bases not matched to a gene. This CDR3 is built from 18 residues. Germline lookup yields CDR1 SEHNR and CDR2 FQNEAQ (reference sequence). CDR3 sequence reads: CASSTNHLGQGNSLGYTF. CDR3 DNA sequence: TGTGCCAGCAGCACTAATCACCTGGGACAGGGTAATTCATTAGGCTACACCTTC.

This clone was picked up a small number of times. The V and J genes are TRBV6-1 and TRBJ1-1; D unclear. CDR1 and CDR2 from the germline V gene are MNHNS and SASEGT. V lost 8 bases, J lost 11 bases, and 9 bases lay in between. The CDR3 extends over 9 amino acids. CDR3 sequence (DNA): TGTGCCAGCTCCGGGCGGGCTTTCTTT. It specifies CASSGRAFF.

The rearrangement joins TRBV6-6 to TRBJ1-5; 7 bases line up with TRBD1. Trimming cost V 8 bases and J 7 bases; bases outside gene matches: 8. Germline V gives CDR1 MNHNY, CDR2 SVGAGI (reference sequence). This CDR3 comprises 13 residues. The CDR3 DNA sequence: TGTGCCAGCGGATATACAGGGGACCAGCCCCAGCATTTT. This sequence encodes CASGYTGDQPQHF.

The chain recombines TRBV7-9 with TRBJ2-3, with TRBD1 as a possible D gene (5 bases). The CDR3 totals 14 residues. V was shortened by 5 bases and J by 6 bases, with 15 bases between the two germline ends. Germline CDR1 is SEHNR and CDR2 is FQNEAQ (reference sequence). CDR3: CASSQRPSGDTQYF. Here the CDR3 DNA reads TGTGCCAGCAGCCAGCGCCCTTCAGGGGATACGCAGTATTTT.

This clone appeared a few times. CDR3 DNA sequence: TGTGCCAGCAGCCCTTCCGACAACTACAATGAGCAGTTCTTC. Its protein product is CASSPSDNYNEQFF. This chain joins TRBV7-9 and TRBJ2-1; unclear D gene. Germline V gene data show CDR1 as SEHNR and CDR2 as FQNEAQ (reference sequence). V lost 5 bases, J lost 3 bases, and 11 bases lay in between. The CDR3 covers 14 residues.

This clone was observed a few times. The chain employs TRBV6-5 and TRBJ1-2, with D unresolved. V shed 5 bases and J shed 4 bases, with 17 bases lying between them. CDR1 is MNHEY and CDR2 is SVGAGI in the germline V gene. The CDR3 has 15 amino acids. The CDR3, as DNA: TGTGCCAGCAGTCCCACGTCCCCCTGGGGCTATGGCTACACCTTC. It codes for CASSPTSPWGYGYTF.